This passage covers 20 T cell receptor beta chains from one sample sequenced in a study of blood T cell repertoires in COVID-19. Assay: immunoSEQ multiplex PCR; the TCRdb copy retains only in-frame clones and omits some. The profile covers tens of thousands of clones, with under 85% appearing a single time and approximately 14% taken by the ten largest. The sequencing sample was made of peripheral blood. The receptors shown here come from a human donor in a cohort sampled during active COVID-19.

V usage is TRBV19 and J usage is TRBJ2-1; D gene unclear. Germline-derived CDR1 and CDR2 are LNHDA and SQIVND (reference sequence). The CDR3 covers 12 residues. V was shortened by 5 bases and J by 7 bases, with 9 bases between the two germline ends. Here the CDR3 DNA reads TGTGCCAGTAGTCTTAGTAGAAATGAGCAGTTCTTC. This translates into CASSLSRNEQFF.

The gene calls are TRBV3-1 (or the pseudogene TRBV3-2) and TRBJ1-6; D possibly corresponds to TRBD1 (5 bases). CDR1 and CDR2 (germline): LGHDT, YNNKEL (reference sequence). This CDR3 spans 15 amino acids. V dropped 1 base and J dropped 9 bases, with 13 bases sitting between them. The CDR3 DNA reads TGTGCCAGCAGCCAAGGGTGGGGGGTCTCTTCACCCCTCCACTTT. Translation gives CASSQGWGVSSPLHF.

V usage is TRBV18 and J usage is TRBJ2-2; TRBD2 might be the D (5 bases). The length of the CDR3 is 16 residues. V was shortened by 3 bases and J by 0 bases, with 11 bases between the two germline ends. Germline assignment: CDR1 KGHSH and CDR2 LQKENI. DNA for the CDR3: TGTGCCAGCTCACCTAGATCCGGGGCGAACACCGGGGAGCTGTTTTTT. Its translation is CASSPRSGANTGELFF.

The chain carries TRBV10-3 and TRBJ2-5, with D tentatively TRBD2 (5 bases). Trimming shortened V by 8 bases and J by 1 base, and 17 bases separated the two germline ends. Germline V gene data show CDR1 as ENHRY and CDR2 as SYGVKD. The CDR3 runs 15 residues. The CDR3 sequence is CAIGSGTRGQETQYF. The CDR3, as DNA: TGTGCCATCGGGTCCGGAACCCGGGGCCAAGAGACCCAGTACTTC.

V is TRBV6-1 and J is TRBJ1-4, with unresolved D. The CDR3 spans 14 residues. V was cut by 0 bases and J by 10 bases, with 12 bases left in between. CDR1 is MNHNS, CDR2 SASEGT, per germline. This chain's CDR3 is CASSEALLGGKLFF. The CDR3 nucleotides read TGTGCCAGCAGTGAAGCCCTACTCGGAGGAAAACTGTTTTTT.

V usage is TRBV5-4 and J usage is TRBJ2-1; possible D gene TRBD1, 5 bases. The germline V and J ends were trimmed by 0 bases and 4 bases, with 11 bases remaining between them. The CDR3 is made up of 15 amino acids. Germline lookup yields CDR1 SGHNT and CDR2 YYREEE (reference sequence). For the CDR3, the DNA is TGTGCCAGCAGCTTGGGAGCAGGGTCGTACAATGAGCAGTTCTTC. Amino acid sequence: CASSLGAGSYNEQFF.

The V gene is TRBV10-3, the J gene TRBJ2-3; maybe TRBD2 (5 bases). Germline V gene sequence: CDR1 ENHRY, CDR2 SYGVKD. This CDR3 region has 14 residues. V lost 3 bases to trimming and J lost 1 base, with 8 bases between them. CDR3 bases: TGTGCCATCAGTGACCAGAGGGGCACAGATACGCAGTATTTT. It translates to CAISDQRGTDTQYF.

The chain is built from TRBV9 and TRBJ1-3; 8 bases fit TRBD1. The V and J ends lost 3 bases and 0 bases, in that order; junction bases with no gene match: 2. Germline CDR1 is SGDLS and CDR2 is YYNGEE. The CDR3 length is 15 residues. This chain's CDR3 is CASSATGGSGNTIYF. The CDR3 coding sequence is TGTGCCAGCAGCGCAACAGGGGGCTCTGGAAACACCATATATTTT.

The rearrangement joins TRBV25-1 to TRBJ1-6; weak D call: TRBD1 (5 bases). Germline V gene sequence: CDR1 MGHDK, CDR2 SYGVNS. There are 17 residues in the CDR3. V lost 6 bases, J lost 0 bases, and 15 bases lay in between. The CDR3 coding sequence is TGTGCCAGCAGCGACAGTACCGAGAGCTCCTATAATTCACCCCTCCACTTT. Amino acid sequence: CASSDSTESSYNSPLHF. Complete variable domain (other parts from reference TRBV25-1 and TRBJ1-6): EADIYQTPRYLVIGTGKKITLECSQTMGHDKMYWYQQDPGMELHLIHYSYGVNSTEKGDLSSESTVSRIRTEHFPLTLESARPSHTSQYLCASSDSTESSYNSPLHFGNGTRLTVT.

This sequence joins TRBV7-9 and TRBJ2-7; 7 nucleotides match TRBD2. The CDR3 covers 13 residues. V was clipped by 5 bases and J by 6 bases; unmatched bases: 7. Germline V gene lookup returns CDR1 SEHNR and CDR2 FQNEAQ (reference sequence). CDR3 nucleotide sequence: TGTGCCAGCAGCGAGGGAGGGGTCAGCGAGCAGTACTTC. Amino acids: CASSEGGVSEQYF.

The chain joins TRBV5-4 to TRBJ1-3; TRBD1 is a possible D gene (5 bases). The V and J ends lost 4 bases and 0 bases respectively, with 11 bases between them. Germline CDR1 is SGHNT and CDR2 is YYREEE (reference sequence). The CDR3 has 15 residues. The CDR3 DNA reads as TGTGCCAGCAGCCGAGACAGTGTCTCTGGAAACACCATATATTTT. Translation gives CASSRDSVSGNTIYF.

This chain connects TRBV6-5 to TRBJ1-2; 9 bases match TRBD1. V lost 6 bases and J lost 2; bases outside the gene matches: 4. The CDR3 is 14 residues long. CDR1 is MNHEY, CDR2 SVGAGI, per germline. CDR3 protein: CASRQTGGNYGYTF. The DNA of the CDR3 is TGTGCCAGCAGGCAAACAGGGGGCAACTATGGCTACACCTTC.

This sequence joins TRBV5-1 and TRBJ1-6; 12 bases match TRBD1. The V segment lost 4 bases and the J segment 8 bases; nucleotides outside the gene matches: 13. Looked up from germline, CDR1 is SGHRS and CDR2 is YFSETQ. The CDR3 spans 18 residues. The CDR3 is CASSVAPGTGGADSPLHF. The CDR3 nucleotides read TGCGCCAGCAGCGTGGCACCCGGGACAGGGGGCGCCGATTCACCCCTCCACTTT.

This clone was seen once. The V and J genes are TRBV19 and TRBJ2-3; D may be TRBD2 (6 bases). This CDR3 is built from 15 residues. CDR1 LNHDA and CDR2 SQIVND come from the germline V gene (reference sequence). V lost 6 bases and J lost 2, with 15 bases in between. CDR3 amino acids: CASSLTGGTTDTQYF. The DNA of the CDR3 is TGTGCCAGTAGCCTGACTGGGGGGACCACAGATACGCAGTATTTT.

V usage is TRBV10-3 and J usage is TRBJ1-1; 7 bases align to TRBD1. The CDR3 extends over 15 amino acids. In germline, CDR1 is ENHRY, CDR2 SYGVKD. V dropped 8 bases and J dropped 4; count of bases not matched to a gene: 13. DNA of the CDR3: TGTGCCATCGGAAAAAGACAGGGACGTGGCACTGAAGCTTTCTTT. It encodes CAIGKRQGRGTEAFF.

V usage is TRBV28 and J usage is TRBJ2-7; the match to TRBD1 covers 8 bases. The CDR3 is made up of 15 amino acids. Germline CDR1 MDHEN, CDR2 SYDVKM. V was clipped by 5 bases and J by 2 bases; unmatched bases: 8. In nucleotides, the CDR3 is TGTGCCAGCAGTGCCGGGACAGGTGAAACCTACGAGCAGTACTTC. Residues: CASSAGTGETYEQYF.

The table lists this clone with a count of one. The genes are TRBV29-1 and TRBJ2-7; TRBD1 matches 12 bases. The CDR3 spans 16 residues. Germline CDR1 reads SQVTM; CDR2 reads ANQGSEA. J lost 5 bases, V lost 3 bases, and 11 bases had no gene match. The CDR3 spells CSVEVTRDRGRHEQYF. The CDR3 DNA sequence: TGCAGCGTTGAGGTAACGCGGGACAGGGGGCGACACGAGCAGTACTTC.

V gene TRBV7-3 combines with J gene TRBJ2-2; the D gene is possibly TRBD1 (6 bases). There are 15 residues in the CDR3. Trimming shortened V by 5 bases and J by 6 bases, and 16 bases separated the two germline ends. The V gene's germline CDR1 is SGHTA and CDR2 FQGTGA. The CDR3 loop is CASSLHKQGPGELFF. CDR3 nucleotide sequence: TGTGCCAGCAGCCTACACAAACAGGGTCCCGGGGAGCTGTTTTTT.

The CDR3 protein is CASSLAGGLPDTQYF. The CDR3, as DNA: TGTGCCAGCAGCTTAGCGGGGGGGCTCCCAGATACGCAGTATTTT. The genes are TRBV11-2 and TRBJ2-3; 8 nucleotides align to TRBD2. The trim removed 1 base at V and 4 bases at J, leaving 4 bases unmatched. This CDR3 has 15 amino acids. CDR1 is SGHAT, CDR2 FQNNGV, per germline. Together with reference TRBV11-2 and TRBJ2-3, the CDR3 gives the full variable domain: EAGVAQSPRYKIIEKRQSVAFWCNPISGHATLYWYQQILGQGPKLLIQFQNNGVVDDSQLPKDRFSAERLKGVDSTLKIQPAKLEDSAVYLCASSLAGGLPDTQYFGPGTRLTVL.

This clone has only a few counts. The rearrangement uses TRBV19 and TRBJ2-3; D might be TRBD2 (6 bases). The germline V and J ends were trimmed by 10 bases and 0 bases, with 17 bases remaining between them. Per germline, CDR1 LNHDA and CDR2 SQIVND (reference sequence). This CDR3 has 15 amino acids. CDR3 protein: CATHPRAGSTDTQYF. CDR3 DNA sequence: TGTGCCACTCACCCCCGGGCGGGAAGCACAGATACGCAGTATTTT. Supplemented by reference TRBV19 and TRBJ2-3, the full variable domain reads DGGITQSPKYLFRKEGQNVTLSCEQNLNHDAMYWYRQDPGQGLRLIYYSQIVNDFQKGDIAEGYSVSREKKESFPLTVTSAQKNPTAFYLCATHPRAGSTDTQYFGPGTRLTVL.